The TCR beta chain described here comes from a study of control samples from healthy donors and cancer patients. Germline-derived CDR1 and CDR2 are SGHDN and FVKESK. The CDR3 length is 15 residues. Trimming took 5 bases from V and 4 from J, leaving 16 bases between them. Data came from immunoSEQ multiplex PCR; TCRdb stores just in-frame clones and leaves some out. The sample shows about 40,000 clones, about 90% of them seen only once. The chain combines TRBV14 with TRBJ2-3; D remains ambiguous. This TCR derives from a woman aged 45-59 years in good health. Sequencing input: blood. CDR3 amino acids: CASSTASYAADTQYF. The CDR3 nucleotides read TGTGCCAGCAGCACGGCCTCCTACGCCGCAGATACGCAGTATTTT.